The clone carrying this T cell receptor (beta chain) was seen many times. Its antigen is not identified. The data are from a study of T cells in Graves' hyperthyroidism and ophthalmopathy. Study observations and caveats: Ophthalmopathy prediction by the model preceded onset by a median 6.5 months. Most thyroid-expanded clonotypes above 0.001 were also found in blood.

Those with hyperthyroidism were 18 to 65 years old, newly diagnosed, and ill for under 2 months. Not enrolled were patients with uncontrolled infection, other autoimmune disease, pregnancy or lactation. The V gene end was trimmed by 5 bases and the J gene end by 8 bases; junction bases not matched to a gene: 13. The germline V gene encodes CDR1 SGHTA and CDR2 FQGNSA. The CDR3 sequence is 16 residues long. Amplification yielded TCR beta CDR3 regions, with RNA transcripts as the source. Using the HTBI primer set, a first-round RT-PCR was run on the TCR CDR3. TCRdb fed the multiplex PCR reads into MiXCR, producing one record per CDR3 protein. This sample yields hundreds of thousands of distinct CDR3 sequences, of which less than 20% are seen a single time; around 14% belongs to the top ten.

This TCR derives from a woman aged 18-29 years with Graves' hyperthyroidism. The chain has TRBV7-2 and TRBJ1-5; TRBD1 matches at 9 bases. Specimen: blood. The CDR3 loop reads CASSVKSGQGREPQHF. DNA of the CDR3: TGTGCCAGCAGCGTTAAGTCAGGACAGGGGAGGGAGCCCCAGCATTTT.